A single sample is the source of the 14 T cell receptor beta chains below, sequenced in a study of OX40 agonist ivuxolimab in advanced cancers. The repertoire was sequenced with immunoSEQ multiplex PCR; TCRdb's copy has only in-frame clones and lacks some. The sample yields about 42,000 clones, approximately 80% seen once. The sample here was CD4+ or CD8+ T cells sorted from blood, taken in a trial of the OX40 agonist ivuxolimab. The receptors derive from an adult with an advanced solid tumor such as melanoma, head and neck, liver or kidney cancer.

V gene TRBV7-9 combines with J gene TRBJ2-3; D unresolved. The CDR3 totals 14 residues. Trimming left V 1 base short and J 1 base short, with 6 bases between. Germline V CDR1 and CDR2: SEHNR, FQNEAQ (reference sequence). The CDR3 region has the DNA TGTGCCAGCAGCTTAGTGGGCGGCACAGATACGCAGTATTTT. Translation gives CASSLVGGTDTQYF.

The chain joins TRBV27 to TRBJ2-2; D unresolved. Germline V CDR1 and CDR2: MNHEY, SMNVEV (reference sequence). V lost 6 bases and J 6 bases, leaving 8 bases between the germline ends. CDR3 length equals 12 residues. CDR3 sequence: CASSSRAGELFF. Written as DNA, the CDR3 is TGTGCCAGCAGCTCTAGGGCCGGGGAGCTGTTTTTT.

This clone appeared a single time. The chain links TRBV18 to TRBJ2-7, with 7 bases identical to TRBD2. The CDR3 covers 15 residues. Losses at the gene ends were 3 bases for V and 0 bases for J; bases not matched to a gene: 5. Germline V gene sequence: CDR1 KGHSH, CDR2 LQKENI. CDR3: CASSPREGFSYEQYF. As DNA, the CDR3 is TGTGCCAGCTCACCCAGGGAGGGGTTCTCCTACGAGCAGTACTTC.

The chain is built from TRBV30 and TRBJ2-3; D is unresolved. Trimming cost V 3 bases and J 1 base, with 11 bases left between them. This CDR3 has 14 residues. Germline lookup yields CDR1 GTSNPN and CDR2 SVGIG (reference sequence). This CDR3 is CAWRVGFGTDTQYF. The CDR3 bases are TGTGCCTGGAGGGTCGGGTTTGGCACAGATACGCAGTATTTT.

The chain recombines TRBV11-3 with TRBJ2-2; D is undetermined. Per the germline V gene, CDR1 is SGHNT and CDR2 is YENEEA. The CDR3 runs 13 residues. Trimming cost V 5 bases and J 4 bases, with 8 bases left between them. The CDR3 loop is CASSLLGTGELFF. The CDR3 DNA reads as TGTGCCAGCAGCCTCCTAGGCACCGGGGAGCTGTTTTTT.

The chain carries TRBV5-4 and TRBJ2-4; D might be TRBD1 (5 bases). Trimming cost V 3 bases and J 0 bases, with 10 bases left between them. This CDR3 is 15 amino acids long. Germline loops: CDR1 SGHNT, CDR2 YYREEE (reference sequence). CDR3 in DNA: TGTGCCAGCAGCTCCCCCCAGGGAGCCAAAAACATTCAGTACTTC. Protein product: CASSSPQGAKNIQYF.

This clone came up once. The chain carries TRBV9 and TRBJ2-1, with 12 bases aligning to TRBD2. CDR3 length: 16 amino acids. Germline CDR1 reads SGDLS; CDR2 reads YYNGEE. Trimming cost V 3 bases and J 4 bases; bases outside gene matches: 5. The CDR3 here is CASSATGTSGYNEQFF. The CDR3 bases are TGTGCCAGCAGCGCCACCGGGACTAGCGGGTACAATGAGCAGTTCTTC. Looking up the rest from reference TRBV9 and TRBJ2-1 gives the full variable domain: DSGVTQTPKHLITATGQRVTLRCSPRSGDLSVYWYQQSLDQGLQFLIQYYNGEERAKGNILERFSAQQFPDLHSELNLSSLELGDSALYFCASSATGTSGYNEQFFGPGTRLTVL.

This chain connects TRBV6-6 to TRBJ1-1; D ambiguous. Germline V lookup: CDR1 MNHNY, CDR2 SVGAGI (reference sequence). The CDR3 has 14 residues. The V and J ends lost 5 bases and 0 bases respectively, with 10 bases between them. CDR3 sequence: CASSETVVNTEAFF. The CDR3 bases are TGTGCCAGCAGTGAGACCGTTGTGAACACTGAAGCTTTCTTT.

This rearrangement joins TRBV7-9 to TRBJ2-2; D is undetermined. The germline V and J ends were trimmed by 7 bases and 0 bases, with 6 bases remaining between them. CDR1 is SEHNR and CDR2 is FQNEAQ in the germline V gene (reference sequence). The CDR3 totals 13 residues. CDR3 residues: CASTHTNTGELFF. CDR3 in DNA: TGTGCCAGCACCCATACGAACACCGGGGAGCTGTTTTTT.

The chain is built from TRBV6-5 and TRBJ2-2, with D unclear. Germline CDR1 reads MNHEY; CDR2 reads SVGAGI. The CDR3 has 15 amino acids. Trimming pared 6 bases from V and 4 bases from J, leaving 15 bases between. The CDR3 region is CASSFGPTGTGELFF. The DNA for the CDR3 is TGTGCCAGCAGCTTTGGACCGACGGGCACCGGGGAGCTGTTTTTT.

The chain couples TRBV5-5 to TRBJ1-1; tentatively, D is TRBD1 (5 bases). The CDR3 totals 16 residues. Between the trimmed V and J ends, which lost 1 base and 3 bases, there was a span of 16 bases. Germline V lookup: CDR1 SGHKS, CDR2 YYEKEE (reference sequence). In DNA form, the CDR3 reads TGTGCCAGCAGCTTGAAGGCAGGGAATGTGGACACTGAAGCTTTCTTT. It is translated as CASSLKAGNVDTEAFF. The full variable domain, completed using reference TRBV5-5 and TRBJ1-1, is DAGVTQSPTHLIKTRGQQVTLRCSPISGHKSVSWYQQVLGQGPQFIFQYYEKEERGRGNFPDRFSARQFPNYSSELNVNALLLGDSALYLCASSLKAGNVDTEAFFGQGTRLTVV.

This clone came up a few times. The chain couples TRBV16 to TRBJ1-1; the D gene is possibly TRBD1 (6 bases). Per germline, CDR1 KGHSY and CDR2 FQNENV. V dropped 4 bases and J dropped 5 bases, with 14 bases sitting between them. CDR3 size: 14 residues. Here the CDR3 DNA reads TGTGCCAGCAGCCTAGGGGGTCCTGTGACTGAAGCTTTCTTT. Translating it yields CASSLGGPVTEAFF.

The V call is TRBV2, the J call TRBJ2-7; tentatively, D is TRBD1 or TRBD2 (5 bases each). The germline gives CDR1 SNHLY, CDR2 FYNNEI. This CDR3 spans 12 amino acids. Between the trimmed V and J ends, which lost 7 bases and 6 bases, there was a span of 13 bases. CDR3 bases: TGTGCCAGCATGGGCAGGGCGGGCGAGCAGTACTTC. Translating it yields CASMGRAGEQYF.

This clone was found once. The V call is TRBV19, the J call TRBJ1-3; 8 bases are shared with TRBD1. Germline V gives CDR1 LNHDA, CDR2 SQIVND (reference sequence). There are 15 residues in the CDR3. The junction had 10 bases not matched to a gene; V was cut back by 9 bases and J by 3 bases. The CDR3 region is CASNPDREYGNTIYF. The DNA for the CDR3 is TGTGCCAGCAATCCGGACAGGGAGTATGGAAACACCATATATTTT.